This TCR beta chain was found in a study of blood T cell repertoires in COVID-19. At the level of the study: Specimens from acute and convalescent COVID-19 originated in the United States, Italy and Spain. Sample material is recorded as cDNA or gDNA derived from T cells, B-cell-depleted T cells, or PBMCs.

Enrolled during active infection, Seattle patients were then followed longitudinally. The CDR3 loop spans 13 amino acids. Germline V gives CDR1 SGHVS, CDR2 FQNEAQ. Trimming shortened V by 6 bases and J by 3 bases, and 11 bases separated the two germline ends. Measured with immunoSEQ multiplex PCR; TCRdb has only the in-frame clones, and not every one. Among 250,000 to 400,000 clones listed, roughly 88% were seen once. Input material: peripheral blood. The chain links TRBV7-8 to TRBJ1-1; D is perhaps TRBD1 (6 bases). This sequence was found in a young woman with COVID-19, enrolled during active disease. Written as DNA, the CDR3 is TGTGCCAGCAGTCTACAGGGTTACACTGAAGCTTTCTTT. This sequence encodes CASSLQGYTEAFF.